This T cell receptor beta chain originates from a study of long-term antiretroviral therapy in people with HIV. Sequencing used immunoSEQ v3.0 at survey level. It was roughly 40,000-50,000 T-cell genomes per sample that sequencing targeted. Assay used: immunoSEQ multiplex PCR; TCRdb lists only in-frame clones, some missing. The sample carries 25,000 to 35,000 clones, 95% to 98% recorded once. The samples, holding roughly 1-11 million cryopreserved PBMC, were thawed before DNA extraction was carried out. Germline assignment: CDR1 ENHRY and CDR2 SYGVKD. V lost 6 bases, J lost 1 base, and 5 bases stayed unmatched. This CDR3 has 15 amino acids.

The material was unsorted PBMCs, obtained 6.9 years after starting antiretroviral therapy. This clonotype was obtained from a man aged 25-40 years with HIV. The rearrangement joins TRBV10-3 to TRBJ2-2; 7 bases match TRBD2. CDR3 sequence: CAISSSGGNTGELFF. The CDR3 DNA reads TGTGCCATCAGCTCGTCGGGAGGGAACACCGGGGAGCTGTTTTTT.